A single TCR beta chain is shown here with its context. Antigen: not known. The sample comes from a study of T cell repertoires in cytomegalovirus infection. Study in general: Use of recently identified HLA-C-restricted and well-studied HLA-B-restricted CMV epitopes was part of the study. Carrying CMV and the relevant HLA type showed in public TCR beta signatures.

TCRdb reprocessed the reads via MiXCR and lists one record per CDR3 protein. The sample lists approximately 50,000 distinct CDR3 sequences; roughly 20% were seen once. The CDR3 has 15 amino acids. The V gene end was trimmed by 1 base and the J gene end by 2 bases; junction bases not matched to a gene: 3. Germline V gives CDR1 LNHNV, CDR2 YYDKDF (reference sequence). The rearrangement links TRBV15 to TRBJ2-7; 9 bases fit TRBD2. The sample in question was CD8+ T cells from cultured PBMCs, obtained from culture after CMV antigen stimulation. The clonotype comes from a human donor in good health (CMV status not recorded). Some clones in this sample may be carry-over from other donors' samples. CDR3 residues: CATSRVAGGPYEQYF. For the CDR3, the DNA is TGTGCCACCAGCAGAGTGGCGGGAGGGCCCTACGAGCAGTACTTC. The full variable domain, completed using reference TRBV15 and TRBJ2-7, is DAMVIQNPRYQVTQFGKPVTLSCSQTLNHNVMYWYQQKSSQAPKLLFHYYDKDFNNEADTPDNFQSRRPNTSFCFLDIRSPGLGDTAMYLCATSRVAGGPYEQYFGPGTRLTVT.